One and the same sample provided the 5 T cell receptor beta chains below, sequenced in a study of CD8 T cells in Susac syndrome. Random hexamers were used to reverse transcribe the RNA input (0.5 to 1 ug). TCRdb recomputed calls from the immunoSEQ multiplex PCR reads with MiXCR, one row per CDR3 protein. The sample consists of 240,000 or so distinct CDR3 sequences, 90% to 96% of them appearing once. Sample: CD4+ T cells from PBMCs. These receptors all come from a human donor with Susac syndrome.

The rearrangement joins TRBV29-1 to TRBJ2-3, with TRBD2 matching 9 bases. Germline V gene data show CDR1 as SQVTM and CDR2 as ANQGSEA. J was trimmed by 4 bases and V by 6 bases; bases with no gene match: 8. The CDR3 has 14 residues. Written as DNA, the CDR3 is TGCAGCGTCGACCTTGCGGGAGGGGCAGATACGCAGTATTTT. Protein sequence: CSVDLAGGADTQYF.

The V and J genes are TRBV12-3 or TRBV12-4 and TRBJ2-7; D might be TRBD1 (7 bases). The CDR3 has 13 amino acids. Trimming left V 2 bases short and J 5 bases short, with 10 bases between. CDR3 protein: CASSLTRGDEQYF. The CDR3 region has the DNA TGTGCCAGCAGTTTAACCAGGGGGGACGAGCAGTACTTC.

In nucleotides, the CDR3 is TGCAGCCATACGTATACTAGCGGGAGGGCTTCGAATGAGCAGTTCTTC. Translated, it gives CSHTYTSGRASNEQFF. The chain is built from TRBV29-1 and TRBJ2-1; 13 bases are a match to TRBD2. Germline lookup yields CDR1 SQVTM and CDR2 ANQGSEA. This CDR3 spans 16 amino acids. The V and J ends lost 8 bases and 7 bases, in that order; junction bases with no gene match: 14.

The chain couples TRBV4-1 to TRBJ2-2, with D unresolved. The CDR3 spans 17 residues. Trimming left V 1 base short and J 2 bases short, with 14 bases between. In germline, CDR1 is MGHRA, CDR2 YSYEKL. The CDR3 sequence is CASSQVSTRPNTGELFF. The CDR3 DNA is TGCGCCAGCAGCCAAGTTTCCACGAGACCTAACACCGGGGAGCTGTTTTTT.

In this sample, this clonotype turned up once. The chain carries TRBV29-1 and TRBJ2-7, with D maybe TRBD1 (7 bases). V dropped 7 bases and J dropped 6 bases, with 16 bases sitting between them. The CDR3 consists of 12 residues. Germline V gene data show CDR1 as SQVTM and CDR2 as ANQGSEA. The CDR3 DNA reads TGCAGCGCCCTGAGGCAGGGGGGCGAGCAGTACTTC. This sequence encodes CSALRQGGEQYF.